The 26 T cell receptor beta chains below were found in one sample sequenced in a study of cytomegalovirus exposure and HLA in healthy donors. 60 Vbeta and 13 Jbeta primers were used in PCR. Some clones are missing from TCRdb's copy, which holds only in-frame ones; the method was immunoSEQ multiplex PCR. This table has some 100,000 clones, roughly four fifths appearing once. Sequences were obtained from PBMCs. The receptors come from a male donor in good health and CMV-seropositive.

The chain carries TRBV5-4 and TRBJ2-5; TRBD2 matches at 9 bases. Germline V CDR1 and CDR2: SGHNT, YYREEE (reference sequence). With 0 bases clipped from V and 1 base from J, the junction kept 4 bases outside the gene matches. The CDR3 sequence is 16 residues long. The CDR3 coding sequence is TGTGCCAGCAGCTTGGCGCGGGGGGGCCTCCAAGAGACCCAGTACTTC. This translates into CASSLARGGLQETQYF. The whole variable domain, remainder taken from reference TRBV5-4 and TRBJ2-5, is ETGVTQSPTHLIKTRGQQVTLRCSSQSGHNTVSWYQQALGQGPQFIFQYYREEENGRGNFPPRFSGLQFPNYSSELNVNALELDDSALYLCASSLARGGLQETQYFGPGTRLLVL.

The rearrangement uses TRBV30 and TRBJ1-1; D is perhaps TRBD1 (6 bases). V gave up 1 base and J gave up 6 bases, with 15 bases separating them. Per the germline V gene, CDR1 is GTSNPN and CDR2 is SVGIG (reference sequence). The CDR3 spans 14 residues. The CDR3 is CAWSAIQGSSEAFF. The DNA for the CDR3 is TGTGCCTGGAGTGCCATTCAGGGGTCCTCTGAAGCTTTCTTT.

This clone has only a few counts. The chain joins TRBV4-2 to TRBJ1-5, with D uncertain. The CDR3 has 16 residues. Trimming left V 0 bases short and J 7 bases short, with 16 bases between. Germline CDR1 reads LGHNA; CDR2 reads YNFKEQ. The CDR3 DNA reads as TGTGCCAGCAGCCAAGATCGGGAGGGAGGTAGACAGCCCCAGCATTTT. Amino acids: CASSQDREGGRQPQHF.

V is TRBV10-3 and J is TRBJ2-5; TRBD1 matches 12 bases. The CDR3 spans 18 residues. The V and J ends lost 3 bases and 4 bases, in that order; junction bases with no gene match: 12. In germline, CDR1 is ENHRY, CDR2 SYGVKD. As DNA, the CDR3 is TGTGCCATCAGTGACACTATTTCCGGGACAGGGGGCGGAGAGACCCAGTACTTC. Its translation is CAISDTISGTGGGETQYF.

This chain connects TRBV6-5 to TRBJ1-2; TRBD1 aligns across 8 bases. The CDR3 runs to 15 residues. The V gene's germline CDR1 is MNHEY and CDR2 SVGAGI. J lost 3 bases, V lost 2 bases, and 5 bases had no gene match. The CDR3 loop reads CASSYAQGGHYGYTF. For the CDR3, the DNA is TGTGCCAGCAGTTACGCACAGGGGGGTCACTATGGCTACACCTTC.

The V call is TRBV27, the J call TRBJ2-3; no clear D. Trimming took off 6 bases at V and 0 bases at J, with 7 bases between the two ends. The length of the CDR3 is 13 residues. The V gene's germline CDR1 is MNHEY and CDR2 SMNVEV (reference sequence). The DNA for the CDR3 is TGTGCCAGCAGAACTCCTAGCACAGATACGCAGTATTTT. Amino acids: CASRTPSTDTQYF.

Turning to this clone: An end of the junction does not agree with germline; a read error may underlie this. The chain links TRBV7-9 to TRBJ2-3, with 7 bases that match TRBD2. The CDR3 spans 17 residues. Looked up from germline, CDR1 is SEHNR and CDR2 is FQNEAQ (reference sequence). Here the CDR3 reads CSSSLAPGGRHTDTQYF. The CDR3 DNA follows: TGTTCCAGCAGCTTAGCGCCGGGCGGGAGACACACAGATACGCAGTATTTT. Together with reference TRBV7-9 and TRBJ2-3, the CDR3 gives the full variable domain: DTGVSQNPRHKITKRGQNVTFRCDPISEHNRLYWYRQTLGQGPEFLTYFQNEAQLEKSRLLSDRFSAERPKGSFSTLEIQRTEQGDSAMYLCSSSLAPGGRHTDTQYFGPGTRLTVL.

This clone showed up just a few times. This rearrangement joins TRBV2 to TRBJ1-3, with 7 positions matching TRBD1. Unmatched junction bases numbered 8, after V lost 0 bases and J lost 6 bases. Per germline, CDR1 SNHLY and CDR2 FYNNEI. CDR3 length equals 16 residues. Here the CDR3 DNA reads TGTGCCAGCAGTGAAGCGGCGCCGACAGGGACAAACACCATATATTTT. It specifies CASSEAAPTGTNTIYF.

In DNA form, the CDR3 reads TGTGCCAGCAGCCAAGATACGGGACAGCACTACAATGAGCAGTTCTTC. Translating gives CASSQDTGQHYNEQFF. The chain employs TRBV4-2 and TRBJ2-1, with 7 bases fitting TRBD1. CDR1 LGHNA and CDR2 YNFKEQ come from the germline V gene. This CDR3 is 16 amino acids long. J gave up 3 bases and V 0 bases, and 5 bases lay outside the gene matches.

V usage is TRBV10-3 and J usage is TRBJ2-1; weak D call: TRBD1 (5 bases). Germline V lookup: CDR1 ENHRY, CDR2 SYGVKD. The V and J ends lost 0 bases and 8 bases respectively, with 8 bases between them. This CDR3 spans 13 amino acids. For the CDR3, the DNA is TGTGCCATCAGTGAGTCGGACATTTATGAGCAGTTCTTC. This encodes CAISESDIYEQFF.

The rearrangement uses TRBV29-1 and TRBJ1-3; a weak D match, TRBD1 (5 bases). The CDR3 has 13 amino acids. V was trimmed by 6 bases and J by 4 bases, leaving 13 bases between them. Germline CDR1 and CDR2: SQVTM and ANQGSEA. CDR3 protein: CSVRQTTGNTIYF. DNA of the CDR3: TGCAGCGTAAGACAGACCACAGGAAACACCATATATTTT.

V usage is TRBV7-2 and J usage is TRBJ2-5, with D perhaps matching TRBD1 (6 bases). Trimming took 5 bases from V and 2 from J, leaving 15 bases between them. Germline-derived CDR1 and CDR2 are SGHTA and FQGNSA. The CDR3 totals 15 residues. In DNA, the CDR3 is TGTGCCAGCAGCCCGGGCCCCCAGGGGCAAGAGACCCAGTACTTC. It yields the protein CASSPGPQGQETQYF.

V gene TRBV2 combines with J gene TRBJ2-7; maybe TRBD2 (6 bases). This CDR3 comprises 16 residues. The germline CDR1 and CDR2 sequences are SNHLY and FYNNEI. V was cut by 7 bases and J by 4 bases, with 23 bases left in between. The CDR3 bases are TGTGCCAGCACGGGCCTGGGCGGGGTAACTATTTACGAGCAGTACTTC. Amino acid sequence: CASTGLGGVTIYEQYF. The full variable domain, with the rest looked up from reference TRBV2 and TRBJ2-7, is EPEVTQTPSHQVTQMGQEVILRCVPISNHLYFYWYRQILGQKVEFLVSFYNNEISEKSEIFDDQFSVERPDGSNFTLKIRSTKLEDSAMYFCASTGLGGVTIYEQYFGPGTRLTVT.

CDR3 nucleotide sequence: TGTGCCAGCAGCTTGAGACAGGGGAGATCGGGGGCCAACGTCCTGACTTTC. This gives the protein CASSLRQGRSGANVLTF. The rearrangement uses TRBV5-8 and TRBJ2-6; 8 bases fit TRBD1. The CDR3 runs to 17 residues. J lost 4 bases, V lost 1 base, and 7 bases had no gene match. CDR1 and CDR2 (germline): SGHTS, YDEGEE.

Only a few counts were recorded for this clone. The chain employs TRBV5-4 and TRBJ1-2; D not resolved. CDR1 is SGHNT and CDR2 is YYREEE in the germline V gene (reference sequence). Trimming stripped 0 bases from V and 4 bases from J, with 16 bases between. The CDR3 consists of 16 residues. CDR3 DNA sequence: TGTGCCAGCAGCTTGGCTGTTACCTCTAACCTCTATGGCTACACCTTC. This encodes CASSLAVTSNLYGYTF.

In this sample, this clone turned up a few times. The chain carries TRBV9 and TRBJ1-5; D is unclear. The CDR3 is 14 residues long. V was cut by 0 bases and J by 6 bases, with 10 bases left in between. From germline, CDR1 is SGDLS and CDR2 YYNGEE. The CDR3 DNA follows: TGTGCCAGCAGCGTAGGTTCCTATGCTCAGCCCCAGCATTTT. Its protein is CASSVGSYAQPQHF.

The J gene is TRBJ1-1, the V gene TRBV12-5; 10 positions match TRBD1. The CDR3 has 16 amino acids. CDR1 and CDR2 (germline): LGHNT, FRNRAP. With V trimmed by 5 bases and J by 1 base, 7 bases remained unmatched. This CDR3 is CASGPSDRGGNTEAFF. Written as DNA, the CDR3 is TGTGCTAGTGGTCCTTCGGACAGGGGGGGGAACACTGAAGCTTTCTTT.

The chain employs TRBV4-1 and TRBJ2-4, with D unclear. V was pared by 3 bases and J by 4 bases, with 25 bases between. This CDR3 contains 19 residues. Germline CDR1 MGHRA, CDR2 YSYEKL. CDR3 sequence: CASSQSPRPAAMGKNIQYF. CDR3 DNA: TGCGCCAGCAGCCAGAGCCCGCGGCCGGCAGCGATGGGTAAAAACATTCAGTACTTC.

The gene calls are TRBV2 and TRBJ1-1; unclear D gene. The V end lost 9 bases, the J end lost 3 bases, and 11 bases lay between the germline ends. There are 12 residues in the CDR3. CDR1 is SNHLY and CDR2 is FYNNEI in the germline V gene. CDR3 nucleotide sequence: TGTGCCAGTACACCTCTGGACACTGAAGCTTTCTTT. Its protein product is CASTPLDTEAFF.

The chain employs TRBV6-1 and TRBJ2-3; 13 positions agree with TRBD2. Trimming removed 6 bases from V and 4 bases from J; junction bases left unmatched: 4. The CDR3 has 15 residues. Germline V gene lookup returns CDR1 MNHNS and CDR2 SASEGT. CDR3 bases: TGTGCCAGCAGGACGACTAGCGGGGGGCCAGATACGCAGTATTTT. It codes for CASRTTSGGPDTQYF.

This chain joins TRBV4-3 and TRBJ2-2; D is possibly TRBD2 (5 bases). Germline-derived CDR1 and CDR2 are LGHNA and YSLEER. V lost 1 base, J lost 4 bases, and 13 bases lay in between. The CDR3 consists of 16 residues. The CDR3 loop reads CASSQVLLRGTGELFF. CDR3 DNA: TGCGCCAGCAGCCAAGTCCTGCTCCGGGGCACCGGGGAGCTGTTTTTT.

This rearrangement joins TRBV29-1 to TRBJ2-1, with D tentatively TRBD1 (7 bases). Germline CDR1 and CDR2: SQVTM and ANQGSEA. V shed 4 bases and J shed 9 bases, with 16 bases lying between them. The CDR3 has 13 amino acids. CDR3 in amino acids: CSVVEQGGGEQFF. The CDR3 DNA sequence: TGCAGCGTTGTAGAGCAGGGGGGAGGTGAGCAGTTCTTC.

V and J are TRBV5-6 and TRBJ2-7; no firm D call. V lost 3 bases and J 3 bases, leaving 10 bases between the germline ends. Looked up from germline, CDR1 is SGHDT and CDR2 is YYEEEE. The CDR3 contains 13 residues. In DNA, the CDR3 is TGTGCCAGCAGCTACGACACCCTCTACGAGCAGTACTTC. Its translation: CASSYDTLYEQYF.

The J gene is TRBJ2-3, the V gene TRBV28; 9 bases map to TRBD2. The germline CDR1 and CDR2 sequences are MDHEN and SYDVKM. The CDR3 runs to 13 residues. Losses at the gene ends were 7 bases for V and 6 bases for J; bases not matched to a gene: 5. CDR3 residues: CASNAAGGDTQYF. The CDR3 region has the DNA TGTGCCAGCAATGCGGCGGGGGGGGATACGCAGTATTTT.

This chain connects TRBV5-1 to TRBJ2-1, with TRBD1 identical over 7 bases. This CDR3 is built from 14 residues. With 1 base clipped from V and 8 bases from J, the junction kept 6 bases outside the gene matches. The germline V gene encodes CDR1 SGHRS and CDR2 YFSETQ. The CDR3 spells CASSLQTGSYEQFF. Written as DNA, the CDR3 is TGCGCCAGCAGCTTGCAGACAGGGAGCTATGAGCAGTTCTTC.

This clone was seen once. The J gene is TRBJ1-1, the V gene TRBV19; perhaps TRBD1 as D (5 bases). V lost 1 base, J lost 1 base, and 10 bases lay in between. Germline CDR1 reads LNHDA; CDR2 reads SQIVND (reference sequence). There are 15 residues in the CDR3. Here the CDR3 DNA reads TGTGCCAGTAGTATAGGCGGCAGGGAGAACACTGAAGCTTTCTTT. Amino acid sequence: CASSIGGRENTEAFF.